This is a list of T cell receptor beta chains from one sample in a study of spatial heterogeneity in lung cancer. Using its own MiXCR run on the 5' RACE reads, TCRdb lists one record per CDR3 protein. The table lists roughly 120,000 distinct CDR3 sequences, less than 14% of them singletons, with roughly 24% in the top ten. This specimen consisted of PBMCs, obtained at follow-up. The receptors shown here come from a female donor with early-stage non-small cell lung cancer. Both conserved end residues are part of each CDR3. Each record gives: J gene, clone size, V gene, CDR3 protein. Size is omitted from some rows. Given values are once, few, many or a class for expanded clones.

j_call: TRBJ1-5; clone_size: many; v_call: TRBV19; cdr3_aa: CASMGTGDKQPQHF
j_call: TRBJ2-6; clone_size: NA; v_call: TRBV2; cdr3_aa: CASSEAGWEPSGANVLTF
j_call: TRBJ2-4; clone_size: few; v_call: TRBV6-1; cdr3_aa: CASTHWGAGGRAKNIQYF
j_call: TRBJ1-1; clone_size: few; v_call: TRBV5-5; cdr3_aa: CASSPVGTVNTEAFF
j_call: TRBJ2-7; clone_size: few; v_call: TRBV10-1; cdr3_aa: CASSESKGFDEQYF
j_call: TRBJ1-2; clone_size: few; v_call: TRBV30; cdr3_aa: CAWSGYKRGYTF
j_call: TRBJ2-1; clone_size: few; v_call: TRBV24-1; cdr3_aa: CATSERDSLPFF
j_call: TRBJ1-1; clone_size: many; v_call: TRBV24-1; cdr3_aa: CATSDGPNTEAFF
j_call: TRBJ1-2; clone_size: many; v_call: TRBV27; cdr3_aa: CASRRWDRVNYGYTF
j_call: TRBJ1-1; clone_size: NA; v_call: TRBV5-1; cdr3_aa: CASSLNSDPVGTEAFF
j_call: TRBJ1-2; clone_size: few; v_call: TRBV5-1; cdr3_aa: CASSLERDRGSATF
j_call: TRBJ2-1; clone_size: NA; v_call: TRBV28; cdr3_aa: CASSPGTSGIRVAFF
j_call: TRBJ2-3; clone_size: NA; v_call: TRBV19; cdr3_aa: CASRPDARTDTQYF
j_call: TRBJ1-2; clone_size: few; v_call: TRBV4-2; cdr3_aa: CASSQDGKGGGYTF
j_call: TRBJ2-3; clone_size: NA; v_call: TRBV5-5; cdr3_aa: CASSVQHGLRTDTQYF
j_call: TRBJ1-1; clone_size: few; v_call: TRBV12-3/TRBV12-4; cdr3_aa: CASSFEVLIDSEAFF
j_call: TRBJ1-2; clone_size: many; v_call: TRBV29-1; cdr3_aa: CSVEILGSGYTF
j_call: TRBJ1-5; clone_size: few; v_call: TRBV28; cdr3_aa: CASILGMGPQHF
j_call: TRBJ2-5; clone_size: few; v_call: TRBV2; cdr3_aa: CASTDRPYQETQYF
j_call: TRBJ1-6; clone_size: NA; v_call: TRBV7-9; cdr3_aa: CASSLGTVNNSPLHF
j_call: TRBJ1-4; clone_size: NA; v_call: TRBV2; cdr3_aa: CASSADSGNEKLFF
j_call: TRBJ2-2; clone_size: NA; v_call: TRBV20-1; cdr3_aa: CSAPRDGTGELFF